This entry features one TCR beta chain sequence. TCRdb's table, derived via immunoSEQ multiplex PCR, lists solely in-frame clones and lacks some. The sample records about 56,000 clones, over 85% being singletons. The sample belongs to a study of cytomegalovirus exposure and HLA in healthy donors. Study-level information: In a later analysis, the roughly 130 validation repertoires were reported to have used the same platform as the 600 to 800 first-cohort repertoires.

Germline V gene data show CDR1 as ENHRY and CDR2 as SYGVKD. V lost 7 bases to trimming and J lost 1 base; unmatched junction nucleotides: 15. This CDR3 is built from 19 residues. Sequencing was done on a sample of PBMCs. The source is a man between 18 and 29 years old in good health and CMV-seronegative. J is TRBJ2-3 and V is TRBV10-3; 12 bases agree with TRBD1. The CDR3 loop reads CAIKWPGQGARAGTDTQYF. DNA for the CDR3: TGTGCCATCAAGTGGCCGGGACAGGGGGCTCGTGCGGGCACAGATACGCAGTATTTT.